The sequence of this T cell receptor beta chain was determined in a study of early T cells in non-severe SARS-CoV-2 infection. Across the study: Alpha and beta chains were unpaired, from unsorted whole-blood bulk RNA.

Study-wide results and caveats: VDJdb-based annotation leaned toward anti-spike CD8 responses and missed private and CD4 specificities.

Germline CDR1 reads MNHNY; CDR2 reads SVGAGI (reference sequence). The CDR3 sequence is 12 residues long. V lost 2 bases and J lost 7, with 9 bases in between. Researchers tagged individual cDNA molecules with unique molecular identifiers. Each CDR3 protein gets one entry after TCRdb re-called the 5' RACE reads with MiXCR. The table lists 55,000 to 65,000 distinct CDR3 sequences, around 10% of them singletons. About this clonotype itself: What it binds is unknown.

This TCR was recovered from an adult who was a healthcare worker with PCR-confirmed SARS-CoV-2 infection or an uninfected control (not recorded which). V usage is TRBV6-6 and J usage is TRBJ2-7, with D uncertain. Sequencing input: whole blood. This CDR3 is CASSYGAVEQYF. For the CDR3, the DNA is TGTGCCAGCAGTTACGGCGCAGTAGAGCAGTACTTC.